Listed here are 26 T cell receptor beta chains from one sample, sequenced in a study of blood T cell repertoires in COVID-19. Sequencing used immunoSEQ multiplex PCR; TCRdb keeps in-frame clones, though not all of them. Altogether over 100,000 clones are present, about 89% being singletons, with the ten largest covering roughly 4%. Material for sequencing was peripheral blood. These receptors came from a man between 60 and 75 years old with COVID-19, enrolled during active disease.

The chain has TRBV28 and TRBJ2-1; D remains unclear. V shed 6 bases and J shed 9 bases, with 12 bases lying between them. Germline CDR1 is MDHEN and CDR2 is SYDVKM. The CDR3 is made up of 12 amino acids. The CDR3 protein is CASSLLLGEQFF. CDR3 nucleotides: TGTGCCAGCAGCTTGCTTCTCGGTGAGCAGTTCTTC.

The CDR3, as DNA: TGTGCTAGTGGACTACGGTCCCGGGGGGTTGAAGCTTTCTTT. Encoded protein: CASGLRSRGVEAFF. This chain connects TRBV12-5 to TRBJ1-1, with a tentative D call TRBD1 (5 bases). Germline V gives CDR1 LGHNT, CDR2 FRNRAP. The length of the CDR3 is 14 residues. The ends were cut back, 6 bases at V and 7 bases at J, with 18 bases in the middle.

The CDR3 DNA sequence: TGTGCCAGCATCCGGTCGAGTAACTATGGCTACACCTTC. It specifies CASIRSSNYGYTF. The J gene is TRBJ1-2, the V gene TRBV28; D ambiguous. Per germline, CDR1 MDHEN and CDR2 SYDVKM. V lost 7 bases, J lost 1 base, and 10 bases lay in between. CDR3 length: 13 residues.

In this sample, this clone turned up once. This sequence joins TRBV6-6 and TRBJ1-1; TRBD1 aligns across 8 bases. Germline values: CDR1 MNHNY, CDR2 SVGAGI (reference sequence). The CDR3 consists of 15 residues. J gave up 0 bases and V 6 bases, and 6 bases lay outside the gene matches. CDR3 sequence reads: CASRRTGNMNTEAFF. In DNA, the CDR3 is TGTGCCAGCAGGAGGACAGGGAATATGAACACTGAAGCTTTCTTT.

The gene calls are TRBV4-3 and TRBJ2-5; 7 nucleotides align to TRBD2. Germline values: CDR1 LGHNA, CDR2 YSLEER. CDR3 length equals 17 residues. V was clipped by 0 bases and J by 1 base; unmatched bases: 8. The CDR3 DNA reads TGCGCCAGCAGCCAAGATCGGGTAGCGGGCCTCCAAGAGACCCAGTACTTC. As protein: CASSQDRVAGLQETQYF.

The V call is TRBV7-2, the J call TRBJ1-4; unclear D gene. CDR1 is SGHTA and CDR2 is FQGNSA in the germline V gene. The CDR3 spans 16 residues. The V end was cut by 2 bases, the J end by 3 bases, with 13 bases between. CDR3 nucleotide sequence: TGTGCCAGCAGCTTATATCGCTTGGGCTCTAATGAAAAACTGTTTTTT. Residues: CASSLYRLGSNEKLFF.

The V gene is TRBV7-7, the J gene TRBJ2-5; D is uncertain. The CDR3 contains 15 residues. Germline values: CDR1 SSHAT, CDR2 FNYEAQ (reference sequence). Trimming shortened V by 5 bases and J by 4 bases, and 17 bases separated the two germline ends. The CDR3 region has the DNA TGTGCCAGCAGCCCCGGTTTGAGTAGTCGAGAGACCCAGTACTTC. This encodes CASSPGLSSRETQYF.

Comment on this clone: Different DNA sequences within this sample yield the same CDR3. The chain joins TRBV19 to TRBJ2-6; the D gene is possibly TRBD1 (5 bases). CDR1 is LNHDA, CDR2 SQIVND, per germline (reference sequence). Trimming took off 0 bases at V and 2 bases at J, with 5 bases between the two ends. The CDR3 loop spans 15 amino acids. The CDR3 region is CASSIDRAGANVLTF. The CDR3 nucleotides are TGTGCCAGTAGTATAGACAGGGCTGGGGCCAACGTCCTGACTTTC.

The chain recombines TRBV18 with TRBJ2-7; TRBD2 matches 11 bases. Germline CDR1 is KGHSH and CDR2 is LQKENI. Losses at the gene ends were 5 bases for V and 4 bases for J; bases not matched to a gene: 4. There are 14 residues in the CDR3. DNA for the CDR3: TGTGCCAGCTCAGGTGCTAGCGGGGGGTACGAGCAGTACTTC. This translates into CASSGASGGYEQYF.

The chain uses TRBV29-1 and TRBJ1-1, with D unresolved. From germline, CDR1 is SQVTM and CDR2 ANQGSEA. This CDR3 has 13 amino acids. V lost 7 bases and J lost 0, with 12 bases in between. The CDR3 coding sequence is TGCAGCGGGAGGCGTACGATGAACACTGAAGCTTTCTTT. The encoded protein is CSGRRTMNTEAFF.

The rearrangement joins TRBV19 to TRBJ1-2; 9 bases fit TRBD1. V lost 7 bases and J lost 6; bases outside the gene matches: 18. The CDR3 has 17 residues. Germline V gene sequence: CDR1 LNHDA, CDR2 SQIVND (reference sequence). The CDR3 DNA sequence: TGTGCCAGTACCGCCGGGACAGGGAACCCCCTAGTGCATGGCTACACCTTC. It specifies CASTAGTGNPLVHGYTF.

The chain's CDR3 is CASSSPGSGEDEGYEQYF. As DNA, the CDR3 is TGTGCCAGCAGCTCCCCCGGCTCAGGGGAAGACGAGGGGTACGAGCAGTACTTC. This rearrangement joins TRBV7-6 to TRBJ2-7; tentatively, D is TRBD1 (6 bases). Germline V CDR1 and CDR2: SGHVS, FNYEAQ. The V gene lost 4 bases and the J gene lost 4 bases, with 26 bases spanning the gap. The CDR3 has 18 residues.

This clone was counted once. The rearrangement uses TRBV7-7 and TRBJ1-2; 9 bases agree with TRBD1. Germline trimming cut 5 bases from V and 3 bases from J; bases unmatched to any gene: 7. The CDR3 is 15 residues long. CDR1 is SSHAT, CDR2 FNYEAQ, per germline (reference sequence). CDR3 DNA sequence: TGTGCCAGCAGCCCGTGGACAGGGGTAGACTATGGCTACACCTTC. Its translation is CASSPWTGVDYGYTF.

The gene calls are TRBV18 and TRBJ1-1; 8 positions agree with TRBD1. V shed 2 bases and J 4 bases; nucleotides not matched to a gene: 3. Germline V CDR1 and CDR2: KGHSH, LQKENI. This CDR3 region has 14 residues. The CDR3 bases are TGTGCCAGCTCACCATTAGGACAGGGCACTGAAGCTTTCTTT. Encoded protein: CASSPLGQGTEAFF. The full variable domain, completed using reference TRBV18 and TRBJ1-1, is NAGVMQNPRHLVRRRGQEARLRCSPMKGHSHVYWYRQLPEEGLKFMVYLQKENIIDESGMPKERFSAEFPKEGPSILRIQQVVRGDSAAYFCASSPLGQGTEAFFGQGTRLTVV.

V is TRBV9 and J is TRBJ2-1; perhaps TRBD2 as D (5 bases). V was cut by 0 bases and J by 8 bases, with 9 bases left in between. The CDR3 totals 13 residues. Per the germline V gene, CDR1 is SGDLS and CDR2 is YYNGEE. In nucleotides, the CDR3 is TGTGCCAGCAGCGTAGTACCCGGGGATGAGCAGTTCTTC. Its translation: CASSVVPGDEQFF.

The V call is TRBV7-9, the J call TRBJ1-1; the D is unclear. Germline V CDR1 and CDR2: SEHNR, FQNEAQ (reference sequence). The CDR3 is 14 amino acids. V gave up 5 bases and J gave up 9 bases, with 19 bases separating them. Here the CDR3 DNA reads TGTGCCAGCAGCCATACACCCATTACCCCCAAAGCTTTCTTT. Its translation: CASSHTPITPKAFF.

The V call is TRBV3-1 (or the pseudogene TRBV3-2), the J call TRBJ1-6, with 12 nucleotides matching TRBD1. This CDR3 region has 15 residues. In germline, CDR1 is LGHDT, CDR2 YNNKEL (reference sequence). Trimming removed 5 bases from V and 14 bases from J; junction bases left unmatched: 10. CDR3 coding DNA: TGTGCCAGCAGCTTCCCGGGACAGGGGGCCTGGGCCCTCCACTTT. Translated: CASSFPGQGAWALHF.

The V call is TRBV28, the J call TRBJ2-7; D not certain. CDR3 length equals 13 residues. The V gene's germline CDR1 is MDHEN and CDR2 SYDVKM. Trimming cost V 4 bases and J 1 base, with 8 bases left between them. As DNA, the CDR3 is TGTGCCAGCAGTTGGGCACTTTCCTACGAGCAGTACTTC. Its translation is CASSWALSYEQYF.

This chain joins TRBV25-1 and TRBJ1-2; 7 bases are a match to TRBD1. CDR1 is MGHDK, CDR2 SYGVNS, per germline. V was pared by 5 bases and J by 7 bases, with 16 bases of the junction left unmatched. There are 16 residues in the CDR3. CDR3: CASSHPRGGTVAGYTF. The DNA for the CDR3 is TGTGCCAGCAGTCACCCCAGAGGTGGGACAGTTGCTGGCTACACCTTC.

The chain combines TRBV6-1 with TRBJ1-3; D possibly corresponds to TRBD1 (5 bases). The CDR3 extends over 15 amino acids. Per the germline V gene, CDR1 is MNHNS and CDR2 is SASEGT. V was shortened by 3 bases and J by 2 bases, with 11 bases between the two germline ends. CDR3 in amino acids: CASSDTGTAGNTIYF. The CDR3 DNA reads TGTGCCAGCAGTGATACCGGGACTGCTGGAAACACCATATATTTT.

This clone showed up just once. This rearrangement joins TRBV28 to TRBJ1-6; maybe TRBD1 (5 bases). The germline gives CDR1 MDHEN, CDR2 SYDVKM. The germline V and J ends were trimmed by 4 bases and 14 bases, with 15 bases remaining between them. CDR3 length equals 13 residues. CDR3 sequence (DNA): TGTGCCAGCAGTTCCTCGGGGGTCGCGGCCCTCCACTTT. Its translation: CASSSSGVAALHF. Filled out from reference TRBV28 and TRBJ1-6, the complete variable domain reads DVKVTQSSRYLVKRTGEKVFLECVQDMDHENMFWYRQDPGLGLRLIYFSYDVKMKEKGDIPEGYSVSREKKERFSLILESASTNQTSMYLCASSSSGVAALHFGNGTRLTVT.

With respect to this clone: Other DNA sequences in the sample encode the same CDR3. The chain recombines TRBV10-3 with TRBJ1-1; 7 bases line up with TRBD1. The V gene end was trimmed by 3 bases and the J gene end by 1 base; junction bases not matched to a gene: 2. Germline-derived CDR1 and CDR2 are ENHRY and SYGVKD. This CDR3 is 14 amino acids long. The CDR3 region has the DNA TGTGCCATCAGTGAATCAGGGGGGAACACTGAAGCTTTCTTT. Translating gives CAISESGGNTEAFF.

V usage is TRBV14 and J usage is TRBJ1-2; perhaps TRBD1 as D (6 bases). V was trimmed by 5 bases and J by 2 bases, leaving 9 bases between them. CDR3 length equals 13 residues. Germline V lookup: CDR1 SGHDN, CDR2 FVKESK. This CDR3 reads CASSGTLNYGYTF. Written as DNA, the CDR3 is TGTGCCAGCAGCGGGACACTGAACTATGGCTACACCTTC.

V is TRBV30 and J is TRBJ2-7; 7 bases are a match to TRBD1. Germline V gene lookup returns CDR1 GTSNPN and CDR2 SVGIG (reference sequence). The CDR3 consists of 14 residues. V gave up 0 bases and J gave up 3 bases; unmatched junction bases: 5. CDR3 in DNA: TGTGCCTGGAGTGTACGAGGGGGCGGCTACGAGCAGTACTTC. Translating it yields CAWSVRGGGYEQYF.

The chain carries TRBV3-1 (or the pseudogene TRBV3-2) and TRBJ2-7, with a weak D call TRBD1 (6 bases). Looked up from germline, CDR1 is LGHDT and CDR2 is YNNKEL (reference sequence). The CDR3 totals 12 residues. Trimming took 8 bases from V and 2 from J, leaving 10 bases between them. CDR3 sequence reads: CASEGDTYEQYF. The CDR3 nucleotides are TGTGCCAGCGAAGGGGACACCTACGAGCAGTACTTC.

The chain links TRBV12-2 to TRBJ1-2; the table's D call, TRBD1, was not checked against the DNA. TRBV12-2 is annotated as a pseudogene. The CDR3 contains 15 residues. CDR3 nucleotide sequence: TGTGCAAGTCGCTTAGGGCGGCAGGGGAACTATGGCTACACCTTC. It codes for CASRLGRQGNYGYTF.